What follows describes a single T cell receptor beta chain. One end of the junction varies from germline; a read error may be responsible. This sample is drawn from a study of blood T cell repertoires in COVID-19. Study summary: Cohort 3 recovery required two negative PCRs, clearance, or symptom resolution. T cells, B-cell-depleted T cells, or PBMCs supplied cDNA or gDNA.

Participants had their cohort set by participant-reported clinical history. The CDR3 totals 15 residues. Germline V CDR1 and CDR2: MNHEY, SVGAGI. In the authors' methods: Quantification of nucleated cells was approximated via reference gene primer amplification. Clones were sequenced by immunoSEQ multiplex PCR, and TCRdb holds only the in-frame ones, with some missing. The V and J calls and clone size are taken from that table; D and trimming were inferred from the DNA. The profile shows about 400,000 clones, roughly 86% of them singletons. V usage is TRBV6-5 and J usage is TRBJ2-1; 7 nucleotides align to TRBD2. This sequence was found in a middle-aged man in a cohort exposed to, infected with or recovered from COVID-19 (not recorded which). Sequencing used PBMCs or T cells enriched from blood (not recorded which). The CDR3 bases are TGTGCCACCAGTCCATCAAGCGGGATATACAGTGAGCAGTTCTTC. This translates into CATSPSSGIYSEQFF.